The clone carrying this TCR beta chain was seen at least ten times. Antigen unknown. The entry originates in a study of response to subunit inactivated influenza vaccine. Regarding the study as a whole: Each seasonal flu vaccination may recruit only limited new T cells, authors suggested.

The CDR3 is 12 residues long. V lost 3 bases and J lost 3, with 2 bases in between. CDR1 and CDR2 from the germline V gene are LGHDT and YNNKEL (reference sequence). Each CDR3 protein gets one entry after TCRdb re-called the RT-PCR reads with MiXCR. Among 560,000 or so distinct CDR3 sequences listed, less than 8% were seen once. The sequencing used PBMCs from blood, collected 23 to 25 months after vaccination. This TCR came from a man in his fifties or sixties who received an inactivated influenza vaccine. The V gene is TRBV3-1, the J gene TRBJ2-2; no firm D call. The CDR3 loop is CASSHHTGELFF. The CDR3 DNA sequence: TGTGCCAGCAGCCATCACACCGGGGAGCTGTTTTTT. Based on the CDR3 plus reference TRBV3-1 and TRBJ2-2, the full variable domain is DTAVSQTPKYLVTQMGNDKSIKCEQNLGHDTMYWYKQDSKKFLKIMFSYNNKELIINETVPNRFSPKSPDKAHLNLHINSLELGDSAVYFCASSHHTGELFFGEGSRLTVL.